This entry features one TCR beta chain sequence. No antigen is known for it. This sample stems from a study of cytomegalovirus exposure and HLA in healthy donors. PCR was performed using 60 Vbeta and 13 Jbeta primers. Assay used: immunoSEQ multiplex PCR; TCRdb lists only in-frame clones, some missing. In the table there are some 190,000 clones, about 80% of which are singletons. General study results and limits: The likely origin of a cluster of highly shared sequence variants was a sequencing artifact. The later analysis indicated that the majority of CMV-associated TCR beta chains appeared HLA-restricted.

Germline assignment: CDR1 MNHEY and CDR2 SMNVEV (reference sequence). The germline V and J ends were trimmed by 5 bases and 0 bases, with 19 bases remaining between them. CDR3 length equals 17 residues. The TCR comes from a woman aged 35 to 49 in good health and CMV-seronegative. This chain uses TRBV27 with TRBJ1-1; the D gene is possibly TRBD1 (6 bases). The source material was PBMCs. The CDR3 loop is CASSPFTRQDLNTEAFF. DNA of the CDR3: TGTGCCAGCAGTCCATTTACGCGACAGGATTTGAACACTGAAGCTTTCTTT.